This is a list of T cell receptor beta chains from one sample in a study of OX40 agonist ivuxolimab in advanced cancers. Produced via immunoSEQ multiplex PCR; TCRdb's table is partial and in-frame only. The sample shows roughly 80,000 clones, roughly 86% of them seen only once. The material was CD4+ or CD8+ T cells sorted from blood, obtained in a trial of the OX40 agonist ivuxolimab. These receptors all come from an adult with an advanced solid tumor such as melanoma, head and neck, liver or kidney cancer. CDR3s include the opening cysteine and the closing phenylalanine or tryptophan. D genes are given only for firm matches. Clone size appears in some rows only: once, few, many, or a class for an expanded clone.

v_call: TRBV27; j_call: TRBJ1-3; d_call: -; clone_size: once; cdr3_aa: CASGEAGNTIYF; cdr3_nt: TGTGCCTCAGGGGAGGCGGGAAACACCATATATTTT
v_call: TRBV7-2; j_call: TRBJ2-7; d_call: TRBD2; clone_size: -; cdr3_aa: CASSLRPSGASEQYF; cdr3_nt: TGTGCCAGCAGCTTAAGGCCTAGCGGGGCCTCCGAGCAGTACTTC
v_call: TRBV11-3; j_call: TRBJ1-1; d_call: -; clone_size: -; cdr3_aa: CASSLEFGTTRTEAFF; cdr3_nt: TGTGCCAGCAGCTTAGAATTCGGGACCACGCGCACTGAAGCTTTCTTT
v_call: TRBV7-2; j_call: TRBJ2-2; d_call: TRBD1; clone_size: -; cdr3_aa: CASSPNRDRGLAGELFF; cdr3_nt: TGTGCCAGCAGCCCGAATAGGGACAGGGGGCTAGCCGGGGAGCTGTTTTTT
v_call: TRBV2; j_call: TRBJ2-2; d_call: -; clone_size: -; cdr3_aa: CASSVIDTGELFF; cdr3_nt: TGTGCCAGCAGCGTAATAGACACCGGGGAGCTGTTTTTT
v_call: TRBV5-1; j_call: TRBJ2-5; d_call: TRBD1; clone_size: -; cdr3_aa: CASSFDREGTQYF; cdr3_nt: TGCGCCAGCAGCTTCGACAGGGAAGGGACCCAGTACTTC
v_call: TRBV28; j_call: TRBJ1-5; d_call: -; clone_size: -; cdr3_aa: CASSLPGRRYQPQHF; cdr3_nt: TGTGCCAGCAGTTTACCGGGACGGAGGTATCAGCCCCAGCATTTT
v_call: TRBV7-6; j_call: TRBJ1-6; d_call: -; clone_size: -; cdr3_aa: CASRGQSYNSPLHF; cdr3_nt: TGTGCCAGTAGAGGACAGTCCTATAATTCACCCCTCCACTTT
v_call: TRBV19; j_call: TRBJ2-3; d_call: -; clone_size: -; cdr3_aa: CASHHRGGPTDTQYF; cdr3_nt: TGTGCCAGTCACCACAGGGGAGGTCCCACAGATACGCAGTATTTT
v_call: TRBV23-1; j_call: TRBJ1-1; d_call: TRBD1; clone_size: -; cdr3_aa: CASSQLADRAEAFF; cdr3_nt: TGCGCCAGCAGTCAATTGGCTGACAGGGCTGAAGCTTTCTTT
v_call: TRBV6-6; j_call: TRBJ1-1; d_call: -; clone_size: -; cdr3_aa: CASSYSAHGTLQAFF; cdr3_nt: TGTGCCAGCAGTTACTCGGCGCACGGCACCCTACAAGCTTTCTTT
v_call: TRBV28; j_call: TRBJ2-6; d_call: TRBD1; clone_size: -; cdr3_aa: CASSQVTGAAGANVLTF; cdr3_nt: TGTGCCAGCAGTCAGGTAACAGGGGCGGCGGGGGCCAACGTCCTGACTTTC
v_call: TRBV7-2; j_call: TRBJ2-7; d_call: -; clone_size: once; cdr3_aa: CASSFSGTYEQYF; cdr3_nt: TGTGCCAGCAGCTTTTCAGGTACCTACGAGCAGTACTTC
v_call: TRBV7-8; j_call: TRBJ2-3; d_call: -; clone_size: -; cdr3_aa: CASSPGYTDTQYF; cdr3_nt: TGTGCCAGCAGTCCGGGGTACACAGATACGCAGTATTTT
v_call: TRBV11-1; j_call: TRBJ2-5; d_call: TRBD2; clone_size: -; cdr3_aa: CASSFGRGGQVLETQYF; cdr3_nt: TGTGCCAGCAGCTTCGGGCGGGGGGGCCAAGTTTTGGAGACCCAGTACTTC
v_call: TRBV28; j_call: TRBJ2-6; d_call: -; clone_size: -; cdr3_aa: CASSSNIGVGGANVLTF; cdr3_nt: TGTGCCAGCAGTTCCAATATTGGGGTAGGTGGGGCCAACGTCCTGACTTTC
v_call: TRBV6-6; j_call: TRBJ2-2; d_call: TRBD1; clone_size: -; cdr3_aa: CASSPRQGARELFF; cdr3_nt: TGTGCCAGCAGCCCCCGACAGGGGGCAAGGGAGCTGTTTTTT
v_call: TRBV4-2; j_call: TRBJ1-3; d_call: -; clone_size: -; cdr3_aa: CASSQESARAGNTIYF; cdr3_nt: TGTGCCAGCAGCCAAGAGTCAGCCCGTGCGGGAAACACCATATATTTT
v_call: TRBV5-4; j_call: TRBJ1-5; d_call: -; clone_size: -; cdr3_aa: CASSLGPLSGQPQHF; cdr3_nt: TGTGCCAGCAGCTTGGGCCCCCTGAGCGGTCAGCCCCAGCATTTT
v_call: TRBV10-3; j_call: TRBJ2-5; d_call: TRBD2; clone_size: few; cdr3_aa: CAIRGDKPGLAQEETQYF; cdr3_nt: TGTGCCATCAGGGGGGACAAGCCGGGACTAGCACAGGAAGAGACCCAGTACTTC
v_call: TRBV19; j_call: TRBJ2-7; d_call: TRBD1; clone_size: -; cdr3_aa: CASSIPGTGWREQYF; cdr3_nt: TGTGCCAGTAGTATACCCGGGACAGGTTGGCGGGAGCAGTACTTC
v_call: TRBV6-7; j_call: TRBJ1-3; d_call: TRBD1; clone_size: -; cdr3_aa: CASSYNRGAGNTIYF; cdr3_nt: TGTGCCAGCAGTTATAACAGGGGTGCTGGAAACACCATATATTTT
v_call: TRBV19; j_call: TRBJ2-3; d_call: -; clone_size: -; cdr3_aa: CASSSGTTSTDTQYF; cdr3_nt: TGTGCCAGTAGTTCCGGGACAACTAGCACAGATACGCAGTATTTT
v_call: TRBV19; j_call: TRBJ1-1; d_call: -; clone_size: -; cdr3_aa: CASSIVGQNTEAFF; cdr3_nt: TGTGCCAGTAGTATAGTAGGCCAGAACACTGAAGCTTTCTTT